This TCR beta chain was profiled in a study of T cell responses to AZD1222 COVID-19 vaccine. General study results and limits: Repertoires were sampled only after the peak T cell response.

Pooling of second doses given at about 4 or about 12 weeks was done. Some clones are missing from TCRdb's copy, which holds only in-frame ones; the method was immunoSEQ multiplex PCR. The sample lists 120,000 to 150,000 clones, 92% occurring once. CDR3 size: 12 residues. V dropped 6 bases and J dropped 10 bases, with 14 bases sitting between them. CDR1 is MNHEY, CDR2 SVGAGI, per germline. Regarding this clone: Its antigen is still unknown.

The starting material was peripheral blood, obtained 28 days after the second AZD1222 dose. The chain carries TRBV6-5 and TRBJ2-3; D is undetermined. The sequence came from an adult who received the AZD1222 COVID-19 vaccine. CDR3 sequence (DNA): TGTGCCAGCAGAGGATCCCTTGAGGCGCAGTATTTT. Protein: CASRGSLEAQYF.